This TCR beta chain was profiled in a study of T cells in Graves' hyperthyroidism and ophthalmopathy. This clonotype appeared a single time. This may come from a read error, since a much larger clone is one base off. Trimming pared 4 bases from V and 12 bases from J, leaving 15 bases between. The CDR3 is 12 residues long. CDR1 and CDR2 (germline): SNHLY, FYNNEI. Uncontrolled infection, other autoimmune disease, pregnancy or lactation led to exclusion. Template material for amplifying TCR beta CDR3 regions consisted of RNA transcripts. HTBI primers were the set used in a first-round RT-PCR of the TCR CDR3. From the multiplex PCR reads, TCRdb called clonotypes with MiXCR, one entry per CDR3 protein. This sample has 300,000 to 500,000 distinct CDR3 sequences, with 11% to 15% found just once.

The source material was blood. This TCR was sampled from a man aged 45-65 years with Graves' ophthalmopathy. V usage is TRBV2 and J usage is TRBJ1-1; D ambiguous. The CDR3 spells CASSAGHLTTFF. CDR3 in DNA: TGTGCCAGCAGTGCCGGCCACCTAACGACTTTCTTT. The whole variable domain, remainder taken from reference TRBV2 and TRBJ1-1, is EPEVTQTPSHQVTQMGQEVILRCVPISNHLYFYWYRQILGQKVEFLVSFYNNEISEKSEIFDDQFSVERPDGSNFTLKIRSTKLEDSAMYFCASSAGHLTTFFGQGTRLTVV.